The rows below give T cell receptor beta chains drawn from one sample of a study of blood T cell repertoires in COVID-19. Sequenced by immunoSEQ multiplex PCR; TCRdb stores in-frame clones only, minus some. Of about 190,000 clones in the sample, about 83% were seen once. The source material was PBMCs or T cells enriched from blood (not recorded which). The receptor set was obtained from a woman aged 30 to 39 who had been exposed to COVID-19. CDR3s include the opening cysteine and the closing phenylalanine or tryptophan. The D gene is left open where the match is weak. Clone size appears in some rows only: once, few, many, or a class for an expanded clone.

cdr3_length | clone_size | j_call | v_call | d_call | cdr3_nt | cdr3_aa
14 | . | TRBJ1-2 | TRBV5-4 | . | TGTGCCAGCAGCTTGTACAGGGAGGGGGGTGGCTACACCTTC | CASSLYREGGGYTF
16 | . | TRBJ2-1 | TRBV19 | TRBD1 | TGTGCCAGTAGTATTCCGGGACAGGGATTTTCGAATGAGCAGTTCTTC | CASSIPGQGFSNEQFF
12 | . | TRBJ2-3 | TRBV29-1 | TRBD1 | TGCAGCGCGGGACAGTACACAGATACGCAGTATTTT | CSAGQYTDTQYF
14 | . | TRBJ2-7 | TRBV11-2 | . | TGTGCCAGCAGCTTAGGGCGCGGAGCCTACGAGCAGTACTTC | CASSLGRGAYEQYF
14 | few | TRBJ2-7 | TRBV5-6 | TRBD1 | TGTGCCAGCAGCCCGAGACAGGGTAACCACGAGCAGTACTTC | CASSPRQGNHEQYF
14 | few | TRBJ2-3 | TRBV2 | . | TGTGCCAGCAGTTCAGGGAAGAATGAGGATACGCAGTATTTT | CASSSGKNEDTQYF
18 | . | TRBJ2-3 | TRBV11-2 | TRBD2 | TGTGCCAGCAGCTTAGGTGCTAGCGGGGGCCAACCAGGGGATACGCAGTATTTT | CASSLGASGGQPGDTQYF
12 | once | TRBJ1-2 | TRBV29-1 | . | TGCAGCGTGGGAGGATTACAGGTTGGCTACACCTTC | CSVGGLQVGYTF
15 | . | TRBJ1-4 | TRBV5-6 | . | TGTGCCAGCAGCCGGGTCCTCGCAACTAATGAAAAACTGTTTTTT | CASSRVLATNEKLFF
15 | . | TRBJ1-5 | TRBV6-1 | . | TGTGCCAGCAGTGAGATCTACAGAACCAATCAGCCCCAGCATTTT | CASSEIYRTNQPQHF
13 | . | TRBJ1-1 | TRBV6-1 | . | TGTGCCAGCAGTGACCTTATAGGGGCTGAAGCTTTCTTT | CASSDLIGAEAFF
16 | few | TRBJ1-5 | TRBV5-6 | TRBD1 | TGTGCCAGCAGCTCATCCATTTCAGGGGGCGGGCAGCCCCAGCATTTT | CASSSSISGGGQPQHF
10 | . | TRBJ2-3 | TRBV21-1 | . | TGTGGAGGGCGTACAGATACGCAGTATTTT | CGGRTDTQYF
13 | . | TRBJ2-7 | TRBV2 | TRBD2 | TGTGCCAGTTCGACTAGCGGACCCTACGAGCAGTACTTC | CASSTSGPYEQYF
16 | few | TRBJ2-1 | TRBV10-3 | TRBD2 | TGTGCCATCAGTGAGTCGCTAGCGGGGGCCTACAATGAGCAGTTCTTC | CAISESLAGAYNEQFF
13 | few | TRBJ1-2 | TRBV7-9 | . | TGTGCCAGCAGTCCTTCGGCTAACTATGGCTACACCTTC | CASSPSANYGYTF
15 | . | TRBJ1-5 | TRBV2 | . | TGTGCCAGCAGCCCATTAGTTTATAGCAATCAGCCCCAGCATTTT | CASSPLVYSNQPQHF
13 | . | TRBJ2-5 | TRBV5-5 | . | TGTGCCAGCAGCCACCGGGAGCCGGAGACCCAGTACTTC | CASSHREPETQYF
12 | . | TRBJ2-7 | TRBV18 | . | TGTGCCAGCTCACGAGAGTCCTACGAGCAGTACTTC | CASSRESYEQYF
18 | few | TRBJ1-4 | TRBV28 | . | TGTGCCAGCAGTTTAATTTTTCAGGGAGGCGGTACTAATGAAAAACTGTTTTTT | CASSLIFQGGGTNEKLFF
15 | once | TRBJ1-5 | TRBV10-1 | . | TGCGCCAGCAGTGAAGGGGGACATGGCAATCAGCCCCAGCATTTT | CASSEGGHGNQPQHF
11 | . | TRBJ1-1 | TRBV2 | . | TGTGCCAGCAGTGTTGGGGGGAAAGCTTTCTTT | CASSVGGKAFF
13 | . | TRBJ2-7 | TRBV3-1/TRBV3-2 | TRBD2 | TGTGCCAGCAGCCCGGGACTAGACCGCGAGCAGTACTTC | CASSPGLDREQYF
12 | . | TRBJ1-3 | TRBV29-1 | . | TGCAGCGGTAGAGGTTCTGGAAACACCATATATTTT | CSGRGSGNTIYF
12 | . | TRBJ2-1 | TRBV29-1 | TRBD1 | TGCAGCGTAGGCCAGGGGGCGCGTGAGCAGTTCTTC | CSVGQGAREQFF
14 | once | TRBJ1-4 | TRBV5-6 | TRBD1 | TGTGCCAGCAGCTATGGGACAGGGGTCGGGAAACTGTTTTTT | CASSYGTGVGKLFF
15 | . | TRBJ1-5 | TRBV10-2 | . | TGCGCCAGCAGTGTCAGTGAGTCGGGGAATCAGCCCCAGCATTTT | CASSVSESGNQPQHF
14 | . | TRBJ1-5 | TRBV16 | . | TGTGCCAGCAGCCAATCGGGCAGATATCAGCCCCAGCATTTT | CASSQSGRYQPQHF